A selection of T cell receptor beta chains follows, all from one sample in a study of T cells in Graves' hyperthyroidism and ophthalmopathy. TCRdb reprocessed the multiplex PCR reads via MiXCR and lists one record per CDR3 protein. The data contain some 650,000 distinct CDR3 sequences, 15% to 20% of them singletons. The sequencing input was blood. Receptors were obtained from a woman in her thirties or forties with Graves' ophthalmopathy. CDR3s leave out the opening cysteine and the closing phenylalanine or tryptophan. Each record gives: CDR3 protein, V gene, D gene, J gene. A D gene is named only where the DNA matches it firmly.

cdr3_aa: SAMDSSRRQF; v_call: TRBV20-1; d_call: NA; j_call: TRBJ2-1
cdr3_aa: ATSREGAGLGTEAF; v_call: TRBV15; d_call: NA; j_call: TRBJ1-1
cdr3_aa: ASSEQGRHNEQF; v_call: TRBV6-1; d_call: NA; j_call: TRBJ2-1
cdr3_aa: ASGGGSAREQF; v_call: TRBV6-1; d_call: TRBD2; j_call: TRBJ2-1
cdr3_aa: AWSGDTQY; v_call: TRBV30; d_call: NA; j_call: TRBJ2-3
cdr3_aa: ASSFFGLAGRTGELF; v_call: TRBV27; d_call: TRBD2; j_call: TRBJ2-2
cdr3_aa: ASSLTQSTDTQY; v_call: TRBV6-1; d_call: NA; j_call: TRBJ2-3
cdr3_aa: ASSWGTGGEPQY; v_call: TRBV5-1; d_call: TRBD1; j_call: TRBJ2-5
cdr3_aa: ASSKRDYLSSGANVLT; v_call: TRBV19; d_call: TRBD2; j_call: TRBJ2-6
cdr3_aa: SAMGGRGRTEAF; v_call: TRBV20-1; d_call: NA; j_call: TRBJ1-1
cdr3_aa: ASSPGQGLLH; v_call: TRBV7-9; d_call: TRBD1; j_call: TRBJ1-6
cdr3_aa: ASSDPGGAVSTDTQY; v_call: TRBV4-1; d_call: NA; j_call: TRBJ2-3
cdr3_aa: ASSYDGGTYEQY; v_call: TRBV6-1; d_call: NA; j_call: TRBJ2-7
cdr3_aa: ASSSSRDRGDTQY; v_call: TRBV5-1; d_call: TRBD1; j_call: TRBJ2-3
cdr3_aa: ASSYSPWAEQY; v_call: TRBV6-6; d_call: NA; j_call: TRBJ2-7
cdr3_aa: ASSERQLFTEAF; v_call: TRBV28; d_call: NA; j_call: TRBJ1-1
cdr3_aa: ASSVGADRDLNEKLF; v_call: TRBV9; d_call: TRBD1; j_call: TRBJ1-4
cdr3_aa: ASSEGGIREIWNIQY; v_call: TRBV6-1; d_call: TRBD2; j_call: TRBJ2-4
cdr3_aa: ASSLSGAWGYGNT; v_call: TRBV27; d_call: NA; j_call: TRBJ1-2
cdr3_aa: ASSFNRFEKLF; v_call: TRBV7-8; d_call: NA; j_call: TRBJ1-4
cdr3_aa: ASSPQKDSNQPQH; v_call: TRBV18; d_call: NA; j_call: TRBJ1-5
cdr3_aa: ASSLGLGQGREKLF; v_call: TRBV7-9; d_call: NA; j_call: TRBJ1-4
cdr3_aa: ASSTGGLNTEAF; v_call: TRBV28; d_call: NA; j_call: TRBJ1-1